This TCR delta chain was captured by sequencing in a study of γδ T cells in repeated Plasmodium falciparum infection. Study as a whole: The natural-infection arm compared Malian children under seasonal malaria with matched Australian children. Samples were taken at baseline, before some infections, and 21 days after each.

TCRdb fed the multiplex PCR reads into CATT to redo clone calling. This repertoire shows some 100,000 delta-chain clones, more than 1.4% found once; its top ten account for just under 9%. Gammadelta T cells were flow-sorted from PBMC into Vgamma9/Vdelta2+ and Vdelta2-negative populations for bulk analysis. Germline CDR1 reads TSWWSYY; CDR2 reads QGS. Trimming removed 5 bases from V and 3 bases from J, with 19 bases in between. The CDR3 is 16 amino acids. General study findings and limits: Malian donors came from one small rural village, predominantly one ethnic group.

This clone is medium-sized (0.01 to 0.1%) within its sample. Antigen unknown. The sample has other DNA sequences that encode this CDR3 too. The sample consisted of gamma-delta T cells from blood. The TCR originated in a pool of human donors (malaria-infected and uninfected, not separated). V usage is TRDV1 and J usage is TRDJ1; D might be TRDD2 (6 bases). The CDR3 region is CALGRRGISSSDKLIF. The CDR3 DNA reads TGTGCTCTTGGGCGCCGAGGGATTTCTTCCTCCGATAAACTCATCTTT.